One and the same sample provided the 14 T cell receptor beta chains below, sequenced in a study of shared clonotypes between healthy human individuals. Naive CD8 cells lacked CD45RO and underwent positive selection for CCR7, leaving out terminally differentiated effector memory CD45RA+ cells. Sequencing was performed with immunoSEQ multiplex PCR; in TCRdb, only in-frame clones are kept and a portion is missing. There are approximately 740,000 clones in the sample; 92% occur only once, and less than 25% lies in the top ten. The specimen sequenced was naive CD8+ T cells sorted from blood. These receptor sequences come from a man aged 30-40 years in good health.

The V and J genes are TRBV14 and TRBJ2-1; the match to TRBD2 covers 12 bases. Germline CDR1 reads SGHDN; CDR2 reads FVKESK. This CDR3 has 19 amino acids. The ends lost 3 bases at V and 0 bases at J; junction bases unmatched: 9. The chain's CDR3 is CASSHGTSGYPSSYNEQFF. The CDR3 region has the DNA TGTGCCAGCAGCCACGGGACTAGCGGGTATCCGAGCTCCTACAATGAGCAGTTCTTC.

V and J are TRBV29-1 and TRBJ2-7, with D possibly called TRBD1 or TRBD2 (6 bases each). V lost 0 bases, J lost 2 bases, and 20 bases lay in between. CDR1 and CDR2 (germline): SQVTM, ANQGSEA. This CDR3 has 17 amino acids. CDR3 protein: CSVEDPSMGGTTYEQYF. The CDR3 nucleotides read TGCAGCGTTGAAGATCCAAGTATGGGGGGCACCACCTACGAGCAGTACTTC.

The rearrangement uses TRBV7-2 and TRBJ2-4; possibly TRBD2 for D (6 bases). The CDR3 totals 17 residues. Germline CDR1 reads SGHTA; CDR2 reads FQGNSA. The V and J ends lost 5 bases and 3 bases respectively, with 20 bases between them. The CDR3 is CASSRLRGGNIKNIQYF. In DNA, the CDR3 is TGTGCCAGCAGCCGTCTTAGGGGAGGAAACATCAAAAACATTCAGTACTTC.

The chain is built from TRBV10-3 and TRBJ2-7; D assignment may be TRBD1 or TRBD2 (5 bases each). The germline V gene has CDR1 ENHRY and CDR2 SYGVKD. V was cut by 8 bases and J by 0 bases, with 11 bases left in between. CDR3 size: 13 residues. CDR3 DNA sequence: TGTGCCATCCGGGACGGAACCTCCTACGAGCAGTACTTC. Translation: CAIRDGTSYEQYF.

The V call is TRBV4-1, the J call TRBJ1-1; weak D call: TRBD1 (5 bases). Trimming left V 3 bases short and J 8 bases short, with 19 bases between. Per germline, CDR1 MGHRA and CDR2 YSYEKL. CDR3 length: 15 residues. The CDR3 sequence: CASSHLVEGFREAFF. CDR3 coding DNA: TGCGCCAGCAGCCACCTTGTTGAGGGGTTCAGAGAAGCTTTCTTT.

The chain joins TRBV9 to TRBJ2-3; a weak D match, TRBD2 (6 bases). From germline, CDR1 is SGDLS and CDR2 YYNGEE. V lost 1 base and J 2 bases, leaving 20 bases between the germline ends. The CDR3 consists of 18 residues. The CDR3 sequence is CASSVPPGWGGDTDTQYF. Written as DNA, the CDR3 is TGTGCCAGCAGCGTACCTCCCGGGTGGGGAGGCGACACAGATACGCAGTATTTT. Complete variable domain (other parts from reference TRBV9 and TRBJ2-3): DSGVTQTPKHLITATGQRVTLRCSPRSGDLSVYWYQQSLDQGLQFLIQYYNGEERAKGNILERFSAQQFPDLHSELNLSSLELGDSALYFCASSVPPGWGGDTDTQYFGPGTRLTVL.

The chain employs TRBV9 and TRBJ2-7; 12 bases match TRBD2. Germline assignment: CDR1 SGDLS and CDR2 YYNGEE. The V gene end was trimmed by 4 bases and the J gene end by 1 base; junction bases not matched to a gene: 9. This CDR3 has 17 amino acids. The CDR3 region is CASSPRTSGTLSYEQYF. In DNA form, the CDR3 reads TGTGCCAGCAGCCCGCGGACTAGCGGGACCCTATCCTACGAGCAGTACTTC.

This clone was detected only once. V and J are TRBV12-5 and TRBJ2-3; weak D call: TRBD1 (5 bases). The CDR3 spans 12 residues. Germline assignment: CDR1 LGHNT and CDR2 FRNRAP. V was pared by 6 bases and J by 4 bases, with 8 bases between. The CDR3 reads CASGDISDTQYF. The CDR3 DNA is TGTGCTAGTGGGGACATCTCAGATACGCAGTATTTT.

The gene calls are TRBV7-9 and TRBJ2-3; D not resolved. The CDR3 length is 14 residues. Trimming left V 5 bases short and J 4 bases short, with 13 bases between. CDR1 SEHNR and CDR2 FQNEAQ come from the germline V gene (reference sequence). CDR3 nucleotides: TGTGCCAGCAGCCCAGCAGATCGGCCAGATACGCAGTATTTT. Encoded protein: CASSPADRPDTQYF.

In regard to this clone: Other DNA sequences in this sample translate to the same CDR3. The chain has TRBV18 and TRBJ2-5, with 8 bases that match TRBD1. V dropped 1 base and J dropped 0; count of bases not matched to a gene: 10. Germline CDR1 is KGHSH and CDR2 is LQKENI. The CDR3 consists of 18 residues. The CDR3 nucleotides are TGTGCCAGCTCACCACGGCCACCGACAGGGGCCTACCAAGAGACCCAGTACTTC. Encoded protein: CASSPRPPTGAYQETQYF.

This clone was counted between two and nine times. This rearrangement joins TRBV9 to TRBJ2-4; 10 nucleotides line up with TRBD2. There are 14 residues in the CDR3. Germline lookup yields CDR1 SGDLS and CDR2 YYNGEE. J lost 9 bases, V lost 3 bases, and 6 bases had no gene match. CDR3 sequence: CASSATSGVGIQYF. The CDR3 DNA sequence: TGTGCCAGCAGCGCCACTAGCGGGGTAGGCATTCAGTACTTC.

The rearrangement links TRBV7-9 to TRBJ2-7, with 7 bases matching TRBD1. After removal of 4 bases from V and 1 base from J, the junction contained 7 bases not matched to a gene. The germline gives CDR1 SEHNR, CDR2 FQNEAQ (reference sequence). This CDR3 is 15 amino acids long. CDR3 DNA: TGTGCCAGCAGCTCGACCGGGACAGCTTCCTACGAGCAGTACTTC. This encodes CASSSTGTASYEQYF.

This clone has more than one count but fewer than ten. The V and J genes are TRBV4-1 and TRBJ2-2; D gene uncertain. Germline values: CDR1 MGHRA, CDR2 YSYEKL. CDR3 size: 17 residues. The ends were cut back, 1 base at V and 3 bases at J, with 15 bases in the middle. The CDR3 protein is CASSQADPDLYTGELFF. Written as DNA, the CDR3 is TGCGCCAGCAGCCAAGCCGACCCGGACCTTTACACCGGGGAGCTGTTTTTT.

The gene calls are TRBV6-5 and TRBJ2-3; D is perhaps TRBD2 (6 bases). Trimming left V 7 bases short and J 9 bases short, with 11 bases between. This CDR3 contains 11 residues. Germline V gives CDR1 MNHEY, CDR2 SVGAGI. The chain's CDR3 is CASKTSGTQYF. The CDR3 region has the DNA TGTGCCAGCAAGACCAGCGGGACGCAGTATTTT.